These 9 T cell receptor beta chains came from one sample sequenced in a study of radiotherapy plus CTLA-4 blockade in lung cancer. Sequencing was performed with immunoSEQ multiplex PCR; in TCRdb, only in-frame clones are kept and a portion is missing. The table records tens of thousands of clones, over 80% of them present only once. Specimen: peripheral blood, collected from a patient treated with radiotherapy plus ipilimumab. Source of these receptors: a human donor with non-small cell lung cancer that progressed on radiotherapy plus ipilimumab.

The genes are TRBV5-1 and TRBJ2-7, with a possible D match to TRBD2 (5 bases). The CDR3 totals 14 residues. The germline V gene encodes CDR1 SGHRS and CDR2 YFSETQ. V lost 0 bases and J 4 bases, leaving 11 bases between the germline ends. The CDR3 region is CASSLVGPGYEQYF. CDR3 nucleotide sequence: TGCGCCAGCAGCTTGGTTGGGCCGGGGTACGAGCAGTACTTC.

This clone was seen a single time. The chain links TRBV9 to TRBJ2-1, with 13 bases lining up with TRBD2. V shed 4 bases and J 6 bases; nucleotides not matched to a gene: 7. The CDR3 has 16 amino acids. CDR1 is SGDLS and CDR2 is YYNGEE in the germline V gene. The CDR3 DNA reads TGTGCCAGCAGCCTAAGGACTAGCGGGAGTCTCAATGAGCAGTTCTTC. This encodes CASSLRTSGSLNEQFF.

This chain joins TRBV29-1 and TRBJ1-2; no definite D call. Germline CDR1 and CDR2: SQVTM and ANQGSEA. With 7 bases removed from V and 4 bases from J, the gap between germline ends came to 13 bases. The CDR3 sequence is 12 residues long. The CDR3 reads CSAPVELYGYTF. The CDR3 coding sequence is TGCAGCGCCCCCGTAGAGCTCTATGGCTACACCTTC.

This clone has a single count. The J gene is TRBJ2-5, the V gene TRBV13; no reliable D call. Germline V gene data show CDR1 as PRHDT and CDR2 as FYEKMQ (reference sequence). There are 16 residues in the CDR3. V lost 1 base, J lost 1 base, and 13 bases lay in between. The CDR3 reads CASSLVAGLFQETQYF. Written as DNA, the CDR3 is TGTGCCAGCAGCTTAGTAGCAGGCCTTTTCCAAGAGACCCAGTACTTC.

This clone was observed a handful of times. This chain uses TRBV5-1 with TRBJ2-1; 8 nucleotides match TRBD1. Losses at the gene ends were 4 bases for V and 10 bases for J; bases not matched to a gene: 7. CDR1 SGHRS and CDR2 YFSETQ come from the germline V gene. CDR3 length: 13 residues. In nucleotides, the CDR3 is TGCGCCAGCAGCGAGGACAGGGCAGGGGAGCAGTTCTTC. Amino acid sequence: CASSEDRAGEQFF.

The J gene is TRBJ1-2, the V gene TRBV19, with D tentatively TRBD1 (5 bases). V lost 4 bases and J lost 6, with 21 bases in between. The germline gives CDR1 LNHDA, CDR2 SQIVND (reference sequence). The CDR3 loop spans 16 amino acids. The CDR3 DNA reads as TGTGCCAGTAGTACCCGAGGAGGGGCCTTAGGAGATGGCTACACCTTC. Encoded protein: CASSTRGGALGDGYTF.

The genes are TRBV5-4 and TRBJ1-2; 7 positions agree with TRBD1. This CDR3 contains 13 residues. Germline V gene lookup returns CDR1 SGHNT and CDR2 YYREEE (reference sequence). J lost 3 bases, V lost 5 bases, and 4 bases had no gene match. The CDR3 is CASRSQGDYGYTF. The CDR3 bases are TGTGCCAGCAGATCCCAGGGGGACTATGGCTACACCTTC.

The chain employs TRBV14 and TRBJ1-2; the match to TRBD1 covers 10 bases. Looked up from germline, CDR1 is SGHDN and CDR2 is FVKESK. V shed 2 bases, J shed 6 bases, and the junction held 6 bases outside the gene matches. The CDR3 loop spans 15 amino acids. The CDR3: CASSQRMTGGDGYTF. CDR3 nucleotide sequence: TGTGCCAGCAGCCAAAGGATGACAGGGGGCGATGGCTACACCTTC.

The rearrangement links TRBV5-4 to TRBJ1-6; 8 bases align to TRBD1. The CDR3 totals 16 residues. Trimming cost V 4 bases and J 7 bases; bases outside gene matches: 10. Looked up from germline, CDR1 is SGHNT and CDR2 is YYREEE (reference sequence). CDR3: CASSKDRERVNSPLHF. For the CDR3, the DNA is TGTGCCAGCAGCAAGGACAGGGAAAGAGTGAATTCACCCCTCCACTTT.